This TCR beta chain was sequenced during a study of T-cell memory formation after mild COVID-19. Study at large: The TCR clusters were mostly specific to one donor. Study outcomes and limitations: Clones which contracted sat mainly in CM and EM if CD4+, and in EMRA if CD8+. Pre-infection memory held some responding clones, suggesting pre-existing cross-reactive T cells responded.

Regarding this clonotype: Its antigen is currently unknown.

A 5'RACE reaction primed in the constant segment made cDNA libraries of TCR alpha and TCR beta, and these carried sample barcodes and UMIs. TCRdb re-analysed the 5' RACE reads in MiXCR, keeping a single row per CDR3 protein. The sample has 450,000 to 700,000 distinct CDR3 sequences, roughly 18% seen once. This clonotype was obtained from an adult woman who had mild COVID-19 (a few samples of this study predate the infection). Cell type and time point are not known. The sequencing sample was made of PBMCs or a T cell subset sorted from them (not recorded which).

For the CDR3, the DNA is TGTGCCACCGCTAGTACAGAGAGCACTGAAGCTTTCTTT. This encodes CATASTESTEAFF. The chain employs TRBV24-1 and TRBJ1-1; D unclear. Germline V gene data show CDR1 as KGHDR and CDR2 as SFDVKD. The CDR3 covers 13 residues. V was pared by 9 bases and J by 4 bases, with 14 bases between.